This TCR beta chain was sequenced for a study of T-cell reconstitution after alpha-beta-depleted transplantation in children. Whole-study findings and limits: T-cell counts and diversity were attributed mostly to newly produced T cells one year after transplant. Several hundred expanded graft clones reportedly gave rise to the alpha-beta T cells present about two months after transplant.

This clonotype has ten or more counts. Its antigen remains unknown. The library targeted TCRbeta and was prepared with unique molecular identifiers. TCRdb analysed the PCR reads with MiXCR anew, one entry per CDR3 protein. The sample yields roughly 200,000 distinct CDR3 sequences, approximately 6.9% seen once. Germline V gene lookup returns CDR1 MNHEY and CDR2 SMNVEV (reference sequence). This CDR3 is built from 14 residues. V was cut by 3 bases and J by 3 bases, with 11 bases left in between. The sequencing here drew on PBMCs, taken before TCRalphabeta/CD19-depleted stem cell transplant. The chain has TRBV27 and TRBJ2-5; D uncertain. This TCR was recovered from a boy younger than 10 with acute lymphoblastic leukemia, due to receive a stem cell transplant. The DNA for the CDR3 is TGTGCCAGCAGTTTGGGCGGTCCTGAAGAGACCCAGTACTTC. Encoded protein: CASSLGGPEETQYF.